This entry lists 23 T cell receptor beta chains sequenced from one sample in a study of T-cell reconstitution after alpha-beta-depleted transplantation in children (dated by TCRdb to the mid-2010s). To prepare the library, PCR was applied. The reads were generated on an Illumina HiSeq 2500. Molecular barcoding was employed in the preparation of TCR libraries, with unique molecular identifiers being used to normalize TCRbeta repertoire quantification. TCRdb trimmed public reads at Q25 via fastp, called clones via MiXCR and kept in-frame beta chains. Rows matching on CDR3 protein sequence are summarized as one entry with the most common DNA and genes. The table for this sample lists some 200,000 distinct CDR3 sequences; 8.4% of them were counted only once. The top ten constitute 35% of the sample. Sample treatment or condition, as interpreted from the label and publication: allogeneic hematopoietic cell transplantation with graft depleted of TCRalphabeta T cells and CD19 B cells.

Source: PBMCs, mostly from graft donor cells, taken 360 days after TCRalphabeta/CD19-depleted stem cell transplant. These receptor sequences come from a male patient aged 2 to 10 who had a stem cell transplant for acute myeloid leukemia, so the T cells may come from the graft donor.

There are many counts of this clonotype. The chain combines TRBV4-1 with TRBJ2-7; possibly TRBD1 for D (6 bases). The CDR3 runs to 18 residues. The germline gives CDR1 MGHRA, CDR2 YSYEKL. V shed 4 bases and J shed 0 bases, with 22 bases lying between them. The chain's CDR3 is CASSRRKQGIYSSYEQYF. CDR3 nucleotide sequence: TGCGCCAGCAGCCGTCGGAAACAGGGCATTTATAGCTCCTACGAGCAGTACTTC.

This clonotype was seen at least ten times. The V and J genes are TRBV18 and TRBJ2-1, with no clear D. The CDR3 covers 15 residues. Trimming stripped 0 bases from V and 10 bases from J, with 16 bases between. Germline values: CDR1 KGHSH, CDR2 LQKENI. The DNA for the CDR3 is TGTGCCAGCTCACCACCCTCGGACCCTTTCGGGGAGCAGTTCTTC. Residues: CASSPPSDPFGEQFF.

The chain employs TRBV27 and TRBJ2-5; 9 bases match TRBD1. CDR1 and CDR2 (germline): MNHEY, SMNVEV (reference sequence). This CDR3 comprises 16 residues. The ends lost 7 bases at V and 3 bases at J; junction bases unmatched: 12. The CDR3 nucleotides are TGTGCCAGCACCAGCGCGGGGACAGGGATCGAAGAGACCCAGTACTTC. Protein sequence: CASTSAGTGIEETQYF.

This clonotype was counted many times. This chain links TRBV5-1 with TRBJ2-1; 9 nucleotides line up with TRBD1. CDR3 length equals 15 residues. Germline V CDR1 and CDR2: SGHRS, YFSETQ. V shed 5 bases, J shed 6 bases, and the junction held 9 bases outside the gene matches. The CDR3 region is CASRKTGTGSNEQFF. The CDR3 DNA sequence: TGCGCCAGCAGGAAGACCGGGACAGGGTCCAATGAGCAGTTCTTC.

The table lists this clonotype with many counts. The rearrangement joins TRBV4-3 to TRBJ2-2; D unresolved. The germline gives CDR1 LGHNA, CDR2 YSLEER. The CDR3 runs to 13 residues. Trimming stripped 0 bases from V and 9 bases from J, with 8 bases between. DNA for the CDR3: TGCGCCAGCAGCCAAGATCTCCAGAGGGAGCTGTTTTTT. Translating gives CASSQDLQRELFF.

This clonotype has only a few counts. The chain has TRBV15 and TRBJ2-2; D remains unclear. V was pared by 3 bases and J by 7 bases, with 9 bases between. Per the germline V gene, CDR1 is LNHNV and CDR2 is YYDKDF (reference sequence). The CDR3 is 13 amino acids. This CDR3 is CATSSLLGGELFF. The CDR3 coding sequence is TGTGCCACCAGCAGCCTCTTAGGCGGGGAGCTGTTTTTT.

The rearrangement links TRBV10-3 to TRBJ2-4, with D tentatively TRBD1 or TRBD2 (5 bases each). CDR3 length: 14 residues. From germline, CDR1 is ENHRY and CDR2 SYGVKD. V dropped 7 bases and J dropped 0 bases, with 10 bases sitting between them. CDR3 loop: CAITGTAAKNIQYF. The CDR3 DNA is TGTGCCATCACCGGGACCGCAGCCAAAAACATTCAGTACTTC.

This clonotype has only a few counts. The V call is TRBV4-2, the J call TRBJ2-5; 7 positions match TRBD1. There are 16 residues in the CDR3. The V gene's germline CDR1 is LGHNA and CDR2 YNFKEQ. Unmatched junction bases numbered 10, after V lost 4 bases and J lost 2 bases. In DNA, the CDR3 is TGTGCCAGCAGCCCGCCTACCGGGACAGCACAAGAGACCCAGTACTTC. This gives the protein CASSPPTGTAQETQYF.

This clonotype was seen repeatedly, ten times or more. The chain joins TRBV29-1 to TRBJ2-5, with D uncertain. The CDR3 consists of 17 residues. The germline V gene encodes CDR1 SQVTM and CDR2 ANQGSEA. V lost 1 base and J lost 3, with 21 bases in between. CDR3 amino acids: CSVEGVLAVHLEETQYF. CDR3 coding DNA: TGCAGCGTTGAAGGTGTCTTAGCAGTCCACCTCGAAGAGACCCAGTACTTC.

This clonotype occurred a few times. V is TRBV4-2 and J is TRBJ2-1, with D possibly matching TRBD2 (6 bases). Trimming removed 4 bases from V and 5 bases from J, with 12 bases in between. The CDR3 has 14 residues. Germline V gene data show CDR1 as LGHNA and CDR2 as YNFKEQ. The CDR3 reads CASSRGTRHNEQFF. CDR3 DNA sequence: TGTGCCAGCAGCCGCGGGACCAGGCACAATGAGCAGTTCTTC.

Only a few counts were recorded for this clonotype. Written as DNA, the CDR3 is TGTGCCAGCAGCTTGGTCTGGAGGGGTAGCACAGATACGCAGTATTTT. Protein: CASSLVWRGSTDTQYF. V is TRBV5-6 and J is TRBJ2-3; D possibly corresponds to TRBD2 (6 bases). The CDR3 has 16 residues. Trimming removed 0 bases at V and 0 bases at J, with 11 bases between. Germline CDR1 reads SGHDT; CDR2 reads YYEEEE.

This clonotype was recorded many times. The V gene is TRBV6-2 or TRBV6-3, the J gene TRBJ2-4; D is uncertain. CDR3 length: 16 residues. Looked up from germline, CDR1 is MNHEY and CDR2 is SVGEGT. Trimming took 5 bases from V and 1 from J, leaving 15 bases between them. CDR3 sequence (DNA): TGTGCCAGCAGTCACCTATTTGAGGTGGCCAAAAACATTCAGTACTTC. It is translated as CASSHLFEVAKNIQYF.

The chain is built from TRBV12-3 or TRBV12-4 and TRBJ2-7; 14 positions match TRBD2. The junction had 4 bases not matched to a gene; V was cut back by 4 bases and J by 2 bases. This CDR3 is 16 amino acids long. This CDR3 reads CASSSGLAGVPYEQYF. The DNA for the CDR3 is TGTGCCAGCAGTTCGGGACTAGCGGGGGTCCCCTACGAGCAGTACTTC.

This clonotype was counted at least ten times. J is TRBJ2-3 and V is TRBV21-1; the tabulated D call, TRBD2, remains unverified against the DNA. TRBV21-1 is tagged as a pseudogene. This CDR3 comprises 15 residues. In DNA, the CDR3 is TGTGCCAGCAGCACGGGACTAGCGGTCACAGATACGCAGTATTTT. This gives the protein CASSTGLAVTDTQYF.

This clonotype was recorded many times. This chain connects TRBV6-5 to TRBJ1-4; D is possibly TRBD1 (6 bases). CDR3 size: 15 residues. The V end was cut by 0 bases, the J end by 6 bases, with 11 bases between. Looked up from germline, CDR1 is MNHEY and CDR2 is SVGAGI. CDR3 coding DNA: TGTGCCAGCAGTTACTCCGGCAGGGGAGATGAAAAACTGTTTTTT. It is translated as CASSYSGRGDEKLFF.

The chain uses TRBV20-1 and TRBJ1-3; D gene ambiguous. Trimming stripped 6 bases from V and 4 bases from J, with 13 bases between. This CDR3 region has 13 residues. Germline CDR1 reads DFQATT; CDR2 reads SNEGSKA (reference sequence). The CDR3: CSAPGLAGNTIYF. The CDR3, as DNA: TGCAGTGCCCCGGGCCTGGCAGGAAACACCATATATTTT.

This clonotype was recorded at least ten times. This chain uses TRBV5-8 with TRBJ1-2; D is possibly TRBD1 (5 bases). The CDR3 totals 14 residues. Looked up from germline, CDR1 is SGHTS and CDR2 is YDEGEE. Trimming took off 1 base at V and 0 bases at J, with 7 bases between the two ends. CDR3 amino acids: CASSLTGPNYGYTF. The CDR3 nucleotides are TGTGCCAGCAGCTTGACAGGACCTAACTATGGCTACACCTTC.

The V and J genes are TRBV7-9 and TRBJ1-1, with TRBD1 matching 7 bases. V trimming: 3 bases; J trimming: 5 bases; junction bases outside the gene matches: 15. CDR1 is SEHNR, CDR2 FQNEAQ, per germline (reference sequence). The CDR3 length is 17 residues. CDR3 loop: CASSFRDSAPGSTEAFF. The CDR3 nucleotides read TGTGCCAGCAGCTTCAGGGACAGCGCCCCGGGGAGTACTGAAGCTTTCTTT.

The chain carries TRBV21-1 and TRBJ2-7; TRBD1 reflects the table's D call only, with no check against the DNA. TRBV21-1 is a known pseudogene. This CDR3 has 17 amino acids. The CDR3 region is CARNPNRVCQFSYEQYF. Here the CDR3 DNA reads TGTGCCAGAAACCCAAACAGGGTTTGTCAGTTTAGTTACGAGCAGTACTTC.

This clonotype was counted at least ten times. This chain uses TRBV29-1 with TRBJ1-2; 8 positions agree with TRBD1. Per germline, CDR1 SQVTM and CDR2 ANQGSEA. V was pared by 7 bases and J by 2 bases, with 3 bases of the junction left unmatched. The CDR3 extends over 12 amino acids. The CDR3 is CSDRQGNYGYTF. CDR3 bases: TGCAGCGACCGACAGGGGAACTATGGCTACACCTTC.

At least ten counts were recorded for this clonotype. The chain carries TRBV12-3 or TRBV12-4 and TRBJ2-1, with 7 bases matching TRBD2. This CDR3 is 15 amino acids long. Trimming at V came to 5 bases and at J to 0 bases, leaving 4 bases not matched to a gene. The CDR3 sequence: CASSRAGSSYNEQFF. The CDR3 DNA reads TGTGCCAGCAGTCGAGCGGGGAGCTCCTACAATGAGCAGTTCTTC.

This chain connects TRBV29-1 to TRBJ2-3, with TRBD1 matching over 9 bases. This CDR3 contains 13 residues. V was pared by 7 bases and J by 6 bases, with 8 bases of the junction left unmatched. Germline CDR1 reads SQVTM; CDR2 reads ANQGSEA. The CDR3, as DNA: TGCAGCGCCCCCGGACAGGGGCGCGATACGCAGTATTTT. It specifies CSAPGQGRDTQYF.

This clonotype was detected many times. The chain uses TRBV29-1 and TRBJ1-5; the D gene is possibly TRBD1 (6 bases). Trimming took off 0 bases at V and 9 bases at J, with 9 bases between the two ends. The CDR3 runs 12 residues. Looked up from germline, CDR1 is SQVTM and CDR2 is ANQGSEA. The CDR3: CSVEDQGGPQHF. The CDR3 DNA reads as TGCAGCGTTGAAGATCAAGGGGGGCCCCAGCATTTT.